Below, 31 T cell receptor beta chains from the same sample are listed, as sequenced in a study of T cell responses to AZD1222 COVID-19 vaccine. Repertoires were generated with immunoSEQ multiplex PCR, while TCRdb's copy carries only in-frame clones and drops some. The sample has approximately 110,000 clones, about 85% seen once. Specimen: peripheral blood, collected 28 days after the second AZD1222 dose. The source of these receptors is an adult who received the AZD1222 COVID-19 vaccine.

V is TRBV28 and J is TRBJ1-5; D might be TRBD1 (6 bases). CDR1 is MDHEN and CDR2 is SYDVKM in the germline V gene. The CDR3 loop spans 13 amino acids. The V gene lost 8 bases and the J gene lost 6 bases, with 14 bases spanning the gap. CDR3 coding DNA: TGTGCCAGCGTACGGTCAGGGGCTCAGCCCCAGCATTTT. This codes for CASVRSGAQPQHF.

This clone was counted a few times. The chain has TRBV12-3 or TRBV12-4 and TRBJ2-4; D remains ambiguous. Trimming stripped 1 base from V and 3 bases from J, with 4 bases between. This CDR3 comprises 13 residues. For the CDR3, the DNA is TGTGCCAGCAGTTTAGGGGGCAAAAACATTCAGTACTTC. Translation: CASSLGGKNIQYF.

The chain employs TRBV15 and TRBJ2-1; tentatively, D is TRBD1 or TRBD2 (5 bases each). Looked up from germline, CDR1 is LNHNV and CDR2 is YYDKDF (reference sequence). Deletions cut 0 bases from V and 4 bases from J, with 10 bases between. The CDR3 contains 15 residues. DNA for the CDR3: TGTGCCACCAGCAGAGAACGGGACGATTACAATGAGCAGTTCTTC. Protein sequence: CATSRERDDYNEQFF.

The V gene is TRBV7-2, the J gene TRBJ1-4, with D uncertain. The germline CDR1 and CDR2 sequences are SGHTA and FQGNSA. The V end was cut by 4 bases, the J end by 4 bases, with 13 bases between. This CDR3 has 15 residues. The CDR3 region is CASSSRRANNEKLFF. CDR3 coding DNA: TGTGCCAGCAGCTCAAGGAGGGCTAATAATGAAAAACTGTTTTTT.

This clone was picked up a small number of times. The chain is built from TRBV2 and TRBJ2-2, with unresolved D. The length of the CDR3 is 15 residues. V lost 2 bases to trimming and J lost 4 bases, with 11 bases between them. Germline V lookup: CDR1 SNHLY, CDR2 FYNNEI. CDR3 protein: CASSETDSTTGELFF. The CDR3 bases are TGTGCCAGCAGTGAAACGGATTCTACCACCGGGGAGCTGTTTTTT.

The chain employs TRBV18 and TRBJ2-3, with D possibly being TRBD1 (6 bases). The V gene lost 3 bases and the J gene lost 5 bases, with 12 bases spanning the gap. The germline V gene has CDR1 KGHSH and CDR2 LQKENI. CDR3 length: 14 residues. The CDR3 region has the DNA TGTGCCAGCTCACCTGCAGGGGCCCAAGATACGCAGTATTTT. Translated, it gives CASSPAGAQDTQYF.

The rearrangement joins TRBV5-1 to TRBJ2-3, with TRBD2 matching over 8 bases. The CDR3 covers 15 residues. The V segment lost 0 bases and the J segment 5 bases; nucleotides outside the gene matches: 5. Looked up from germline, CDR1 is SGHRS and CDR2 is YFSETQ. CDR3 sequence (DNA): TGCGCCAGCAGCTTGGACAGCGGGAGAGGAGATACGCAGTATTTT. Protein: CASSLDSGRGDTQYF.

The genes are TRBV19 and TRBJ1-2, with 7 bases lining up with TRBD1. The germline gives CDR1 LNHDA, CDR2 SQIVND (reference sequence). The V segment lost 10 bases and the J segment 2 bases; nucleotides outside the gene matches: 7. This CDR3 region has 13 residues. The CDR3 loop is CATRDSRNYGYTF. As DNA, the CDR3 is TGTGCCACCCGGGACAGTAGAAACTATGGCTACACCTTC.

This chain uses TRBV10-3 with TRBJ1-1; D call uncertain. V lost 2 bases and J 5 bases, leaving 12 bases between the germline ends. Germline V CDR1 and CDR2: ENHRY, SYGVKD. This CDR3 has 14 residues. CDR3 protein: CAISESWVTTEAFF. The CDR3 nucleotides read TGTGCCATCAGTGAGAGTTGGGTGACTACTGAAGCTTTCTTT.

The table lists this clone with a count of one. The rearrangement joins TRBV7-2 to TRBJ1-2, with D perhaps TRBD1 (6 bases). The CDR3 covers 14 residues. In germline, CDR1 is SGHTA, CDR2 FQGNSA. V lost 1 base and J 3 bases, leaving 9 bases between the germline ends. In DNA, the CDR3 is TGTGCCAGCAGCTTAGACAGGGCGCACTATGGCTACACCTTC. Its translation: CASSLDRAHYGYTF.

This CDR3 is CASCHAQISQPQHF. The CDR3 nucleotides are TGTGCCAGCTGCCATGCACAGATTTCTCAGCCCCAGCATTTT. The chain uses TRBV28 and TRBJ1-5; no clear D. There are 14 residues in the CDR3. Trimming took 8 bases from V and 6 from J, leaving 17 bases between them. Looked up from germline, CDR1 is MDHEN and CDR2 is SYDVKM.

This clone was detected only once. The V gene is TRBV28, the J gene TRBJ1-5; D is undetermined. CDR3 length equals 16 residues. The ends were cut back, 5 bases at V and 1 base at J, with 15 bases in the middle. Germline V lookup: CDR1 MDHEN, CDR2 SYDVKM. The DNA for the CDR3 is TGTGCCAGCAGTCTTCGGACTGGGTCAAGCAATCAGCCCCAGCATTTT. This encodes CASSLRTGSSNQPQHF. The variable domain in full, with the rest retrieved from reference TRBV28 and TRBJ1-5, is DVKVTQSSRYLVKRTGEKVFLECVQDMDHENMFWYRQDPGLGLRLIYFSYDVKMKEKGDIPEGYSVSREKKERFSLILESASTNQTSMYLCASSLRTGSSNQPQHFGDGTRLSIL.

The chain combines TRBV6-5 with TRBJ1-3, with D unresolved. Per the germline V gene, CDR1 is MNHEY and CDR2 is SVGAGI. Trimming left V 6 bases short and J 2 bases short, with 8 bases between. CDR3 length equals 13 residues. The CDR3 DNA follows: TGTGCCAGCAGCCCGAGTACTGGAAACACCATATATTTT. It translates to CASSPSTGNTIYF.

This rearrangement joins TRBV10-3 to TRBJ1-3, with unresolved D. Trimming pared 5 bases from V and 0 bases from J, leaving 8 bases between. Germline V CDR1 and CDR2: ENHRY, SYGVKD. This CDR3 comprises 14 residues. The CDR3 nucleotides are TGTGCCATCAGTATCTCTAGCTCTGGAAACACCATATATTTT. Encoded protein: CAISISSSGNTIYF.

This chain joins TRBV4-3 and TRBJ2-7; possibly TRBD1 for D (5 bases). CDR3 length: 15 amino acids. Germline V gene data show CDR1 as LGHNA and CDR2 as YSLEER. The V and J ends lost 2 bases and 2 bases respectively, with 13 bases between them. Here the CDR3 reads CASSQFITGTYEQYF. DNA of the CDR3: TGCGCCAGCAGCCAATTTATTACAGGCACCTACGAGCAGTACTTC.

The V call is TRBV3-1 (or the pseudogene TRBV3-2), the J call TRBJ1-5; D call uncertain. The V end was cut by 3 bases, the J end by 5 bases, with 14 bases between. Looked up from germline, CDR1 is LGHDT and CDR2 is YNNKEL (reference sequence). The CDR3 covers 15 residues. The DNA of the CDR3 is TGTGCCAGCAGCCAGAAAGGGTTGTGGGATCAGCCCCAGCATTTT. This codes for CASSQKGLWDQPQHF.

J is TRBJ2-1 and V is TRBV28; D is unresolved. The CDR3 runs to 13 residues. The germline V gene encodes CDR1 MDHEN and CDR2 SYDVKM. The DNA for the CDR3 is TGTGTCTCTCAGACTGGCGGATACAATGAGCAGTTCTTC. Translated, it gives CVSQTGGYNEQFF. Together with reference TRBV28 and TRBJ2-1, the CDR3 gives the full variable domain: DVKVTQSSRYLVKRTGEKVFLECVQDMDHENMFWYRQDPGLGLRLIYFSYDVKMKEKGDIPEGYSVSREKKERFSLILESASTNQTSMYLCVSQTGGYNEQFFGPGTRLTVL.

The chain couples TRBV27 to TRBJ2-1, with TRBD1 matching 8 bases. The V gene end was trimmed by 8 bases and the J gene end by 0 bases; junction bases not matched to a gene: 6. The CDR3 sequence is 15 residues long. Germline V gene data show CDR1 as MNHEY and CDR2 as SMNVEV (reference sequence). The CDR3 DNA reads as TGTGCCAGCTTAACTACAGGGGGCTCCTACAATGAGCAGTTCTTC. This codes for CASLTTGGSYNEQFF.

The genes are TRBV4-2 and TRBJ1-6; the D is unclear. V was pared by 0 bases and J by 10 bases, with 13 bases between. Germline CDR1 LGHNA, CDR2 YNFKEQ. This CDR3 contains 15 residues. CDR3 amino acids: CASSQEEGSRSPLHF. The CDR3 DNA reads TGTGCCAGCAGCCAAGAAGAGGGTTCTCGATCACCCCTCCACTTT.

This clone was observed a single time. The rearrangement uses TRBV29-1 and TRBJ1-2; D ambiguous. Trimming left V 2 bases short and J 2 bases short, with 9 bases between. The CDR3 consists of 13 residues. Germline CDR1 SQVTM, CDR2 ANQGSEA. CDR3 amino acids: CSVEFPGNYGYTF. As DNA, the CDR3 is TGCAGCGTTGAATTCCCAGGAAACTATGGCTACACCTTC.

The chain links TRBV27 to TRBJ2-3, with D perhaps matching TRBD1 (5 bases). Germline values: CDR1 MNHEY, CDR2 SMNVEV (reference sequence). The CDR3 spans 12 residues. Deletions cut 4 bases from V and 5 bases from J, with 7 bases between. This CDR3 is CASSWGGDTQYF. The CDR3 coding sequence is TGTGCCAGCAGTTGGGGCGGAGATACGCAGTATTTT.

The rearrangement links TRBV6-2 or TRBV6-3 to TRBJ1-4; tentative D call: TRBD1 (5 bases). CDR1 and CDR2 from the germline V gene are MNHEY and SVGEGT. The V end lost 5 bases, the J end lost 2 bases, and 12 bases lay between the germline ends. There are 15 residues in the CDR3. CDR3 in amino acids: CASSRRGWTNEKLFF. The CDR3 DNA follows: TGTGCCAGCAGTCGACGGGGCTGGACTAATGAAAAACTGTTTTTT.

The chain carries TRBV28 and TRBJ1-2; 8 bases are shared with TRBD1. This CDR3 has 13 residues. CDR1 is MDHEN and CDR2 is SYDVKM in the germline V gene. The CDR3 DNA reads TGTGCTACTCGGCAGGGGGCCAGCTATGGCTACACCTTC. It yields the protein CATRQGASYGYTF.

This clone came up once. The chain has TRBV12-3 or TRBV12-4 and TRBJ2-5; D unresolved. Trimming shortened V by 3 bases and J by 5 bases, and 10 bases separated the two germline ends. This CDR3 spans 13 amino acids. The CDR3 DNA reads TGTGCCAGCAGTTTCGGTGACGGGGAGACCCAGTACTTC. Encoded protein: CASSFGDGETQYF.

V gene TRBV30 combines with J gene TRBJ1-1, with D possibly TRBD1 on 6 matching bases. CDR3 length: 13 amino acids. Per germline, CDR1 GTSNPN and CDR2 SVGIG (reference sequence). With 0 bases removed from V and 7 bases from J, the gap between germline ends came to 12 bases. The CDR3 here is CAWSVRTGSEAFF. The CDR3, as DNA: TGTGCCTGGAGTGTACGCACAGGGAGTGAAGCTTTCTTT.

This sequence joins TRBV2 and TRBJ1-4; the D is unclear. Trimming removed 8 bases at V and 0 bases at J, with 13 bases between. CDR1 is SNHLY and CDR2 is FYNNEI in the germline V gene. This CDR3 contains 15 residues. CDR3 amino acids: CASYGKGATNEKLFF. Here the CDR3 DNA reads TGTGCCAGCTACGGGAAAGGCGCAACTAATGAAAAACTGTTTTTT. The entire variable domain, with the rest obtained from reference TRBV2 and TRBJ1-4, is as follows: EPEVTQTPSHQVTQMGQEVILRCVPISNHLYFYWYRQILGQKVEFLVSFYNNEISEKSEIFDDQFSVERPDGSNFTLKIRSTKLEDSAMYFCASYGKGATNEKLFFGSGTQLSVL.

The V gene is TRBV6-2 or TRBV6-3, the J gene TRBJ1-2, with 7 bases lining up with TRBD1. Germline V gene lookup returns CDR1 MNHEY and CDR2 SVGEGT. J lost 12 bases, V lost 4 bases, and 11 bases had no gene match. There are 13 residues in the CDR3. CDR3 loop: CASSLEGRQGDTF. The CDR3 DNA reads TGTGCCAGCAGTTTGGAGGGCAGACAGGGAGACACCTTC.

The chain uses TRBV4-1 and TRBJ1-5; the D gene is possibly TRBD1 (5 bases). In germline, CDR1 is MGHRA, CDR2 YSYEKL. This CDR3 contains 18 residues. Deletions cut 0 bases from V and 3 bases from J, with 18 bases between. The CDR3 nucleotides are TGCGCCAGCAGCCAAGAGCCGGGTTACAGGACCTCCAATCAGCCCCAGCATTTT. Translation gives CASSQEPGYRTSNQPQHF.

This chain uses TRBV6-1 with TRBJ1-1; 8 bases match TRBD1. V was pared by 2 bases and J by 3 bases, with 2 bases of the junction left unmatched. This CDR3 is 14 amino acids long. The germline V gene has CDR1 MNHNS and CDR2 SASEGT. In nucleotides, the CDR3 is TGTGCCAGCAGTGAACGACAGGGGTACACTGAAGCTTTCTTT. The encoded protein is CASSERQGYTEAFF.

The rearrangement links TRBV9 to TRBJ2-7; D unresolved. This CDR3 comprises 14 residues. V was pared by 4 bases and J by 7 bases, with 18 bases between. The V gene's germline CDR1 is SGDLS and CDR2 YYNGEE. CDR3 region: CASSRLLGSGEQYF. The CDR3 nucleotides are TGTGCCAGCAGCCGTCTTTTGGGGTCTGGGGAGCAGTACTTC. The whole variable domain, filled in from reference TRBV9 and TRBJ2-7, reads DSGVTQTPKHLITATGQRVTLRCSPRSGDLSVYWYQQSLDQGLQFLIQYYNGEERAKGNILERFSAQQFPDLHSELNLSSLELGDSALYFCASSRLLGSGEQYFGPGTRLTVT.

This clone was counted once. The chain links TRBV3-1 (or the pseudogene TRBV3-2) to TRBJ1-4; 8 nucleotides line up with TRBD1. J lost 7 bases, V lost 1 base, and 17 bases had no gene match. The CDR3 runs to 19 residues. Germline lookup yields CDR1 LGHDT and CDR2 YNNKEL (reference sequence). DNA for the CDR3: TGTGCCAGCAGCCAAGGGGTTGTGGCAGGGGGCGGGCGAAGTGAAAAACTGTTTTTT. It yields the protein CASSQGVVAGGGRSEKLFF.